This T cell receptor beta chain comes out of a study of cytomegalovirus exposure and HLA in healthy donors. General observations from the study: Despite most TCR sequences being rare, some public TCRs occurred in many donors. Earlier findings revealed that most TCR beta V segments proved productive either about 90% or about 30% of the time.

The CDR3 is 15 residues long. V was clipped by 1 base and J by 7 bases, with 17 bases between them. The germline CDR1 and CDR2 sequences are LGHNA and YSLEER. To note about this clone: Its specificity is unknown.

Both 60 Vbeta primers and 13 Jbeta primers went into the PCR. Repertoires were generated with immunoSEQ multiplex PCR, while TCRdb's copy carries only in-frame clones and drops some. In the table there are 150,000 to 200,000 clones, roughly 80% of which are singletons. Source material: PBMCs. The genes are TRBV4-3 and TRBJ2-7, with a possible D match to TRBD2 (5 bases). The source of this sequence is a male donor in good health and CMV-seronegative. In nucleotides, the CDR3 is TGCGCCAGCAGCCAAGCGTGGAGACGGAGAGGGGAGCAGTACTTC. This sequence encodes CASSQAWRRRGEQYF.